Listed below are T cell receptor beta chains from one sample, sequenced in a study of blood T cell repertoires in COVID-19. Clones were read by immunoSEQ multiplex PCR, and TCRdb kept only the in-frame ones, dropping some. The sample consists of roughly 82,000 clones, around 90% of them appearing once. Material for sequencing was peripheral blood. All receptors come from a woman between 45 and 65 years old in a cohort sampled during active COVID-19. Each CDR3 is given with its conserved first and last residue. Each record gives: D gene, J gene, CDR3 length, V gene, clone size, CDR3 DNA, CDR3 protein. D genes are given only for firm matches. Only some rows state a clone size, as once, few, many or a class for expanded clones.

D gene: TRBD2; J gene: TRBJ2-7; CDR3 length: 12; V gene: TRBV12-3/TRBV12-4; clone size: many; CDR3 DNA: TGTGCCAGCAAGACTAGCGGATACGAGCAGTACTTC; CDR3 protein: CASKTSGYEQYF
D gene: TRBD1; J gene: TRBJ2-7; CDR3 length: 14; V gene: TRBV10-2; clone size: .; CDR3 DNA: TGCGCCAGCAGTGACGGGACAGGGGTCTACGAGCAGTACTTC; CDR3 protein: CASSDGTGVYEQYF
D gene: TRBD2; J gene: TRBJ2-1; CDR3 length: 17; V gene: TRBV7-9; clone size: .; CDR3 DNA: TGTGCCAGCAATGGACTAGCGGGAGGAGGGACCTACAATGAGCAGTTCTTC; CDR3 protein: CASNGLAGGGTYNEQFF
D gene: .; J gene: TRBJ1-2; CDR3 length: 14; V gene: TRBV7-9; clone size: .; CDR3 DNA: TGTGCCAGCAGCTCTAACCGGGACACTTATGGCTACACCTTC; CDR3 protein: CASSSNRDTYGYTF
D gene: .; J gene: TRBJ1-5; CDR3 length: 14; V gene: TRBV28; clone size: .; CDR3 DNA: TGTGCCAGCAGCAATGACAGTTACAATCAGCCCCAGCATTTT; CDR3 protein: CASSNDSYNQPQHF
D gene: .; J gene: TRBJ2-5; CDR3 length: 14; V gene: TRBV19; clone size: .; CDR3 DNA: TGTGCCAGTAGCCACCAAAGGGGAGGAGAGACCCAGTACTTC; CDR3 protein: CASSHQRGGETQYF
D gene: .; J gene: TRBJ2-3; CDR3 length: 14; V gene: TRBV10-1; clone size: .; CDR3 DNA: TGCGCCAGCAGTGCCCCGGGCGGGCCAGATACGCAGTATTTT; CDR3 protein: CASSAPGGPDTQYF
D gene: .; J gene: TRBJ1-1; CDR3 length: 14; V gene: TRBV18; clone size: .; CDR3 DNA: TGTGCCAGCTCACGCGACAGCCAGAACACTGAAGCTTTCTTT; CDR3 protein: CASSRDSQNTEAFF
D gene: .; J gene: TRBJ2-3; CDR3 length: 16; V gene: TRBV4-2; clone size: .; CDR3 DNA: TGTGCCAGCAGCCGGGGACAACTGACTAGCACAGATACGCAGTATTTT; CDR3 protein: CASSRGQLTSTDTQYF
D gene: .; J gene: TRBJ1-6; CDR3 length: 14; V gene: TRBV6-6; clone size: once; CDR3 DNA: TGTGCCAGCAGTTATGAGGGATATAATTCACCCCTCCACTTT; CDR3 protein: CASSYEGYNSPLHF
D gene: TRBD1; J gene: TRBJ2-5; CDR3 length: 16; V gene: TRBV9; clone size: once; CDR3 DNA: TGTGCCAGCAGCTTCTATTCCCAGGGGGTCCAAGAGACCCAGTACTTC; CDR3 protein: CASSFYSQGVQETQYF
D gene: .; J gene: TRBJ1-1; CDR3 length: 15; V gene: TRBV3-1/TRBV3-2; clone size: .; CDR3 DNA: TGTGCCAGCAGCCCTATACAGGGTAGTAACACTGAAGCTTTCTTT; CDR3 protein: CASSPIQGSNTEAFF
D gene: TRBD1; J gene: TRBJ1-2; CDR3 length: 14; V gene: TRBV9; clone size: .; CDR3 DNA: TGTGCCAGCAGCCCGGGACAGGGGGCGGAAGGCTACACCTTC; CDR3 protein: CASSPGQGAEGYTF
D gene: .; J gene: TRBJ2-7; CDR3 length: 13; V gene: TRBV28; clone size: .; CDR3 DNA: TGTGCCAGCAGTTTAAACAGGGTTTACGAGCAGTACTTC; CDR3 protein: CASSLNRVYEQYF
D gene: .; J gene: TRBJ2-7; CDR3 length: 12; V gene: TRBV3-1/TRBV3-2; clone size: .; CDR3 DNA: TGTGCCAGCAGCCTTAGCTCCTACGAGCAGTACTTC; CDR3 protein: CASSLSSYEQYF
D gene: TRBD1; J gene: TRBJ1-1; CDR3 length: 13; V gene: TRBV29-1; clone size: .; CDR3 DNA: TGCAGCGCCTCAGGGACAGGGGAACCTGAAGCTTTCTTT; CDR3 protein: CSASGTGEPEAFF